This is a list of T cell receptor beta chains from one sample in a study of blood T cell repertoires in COVID-19. Profiled with immunoSEQ multiplex PCR; TCRdb holds only in-frame clones, not every one. The data show around 65,000 clones, about 81% seen once. Sequenced sample: peripheral blood. Receptors were obtained from a man of 80 years or more with acute or convalescent COVID-19. Each CDR3 is given with its conserved first and last residue. Each record gives: CDR3 protein, clone size, CDR3 length, V gene, J gene. Clone size is given for some rows only: seen once, a few or many times, or a class if the clone is expanded.

CASSRTGDSYNEQFF	-	15	TRBV6-2/TRBV6-3	TRBJ2-1
CASSGQRGGRDEQFF	-	15	TRBV7-6	TRBJ2-1
CASSDRGQNTQYF	-	13	TRBV19	TRBJ2-3
CASSRLEGVGETQYF	-	15	TRBV25-1	TRBJ2-5
CASSRRLGREKLFF	few	14	TRBV19	TRBJ1-4
CASSLDLGVLDGPGRNEQFF	-	20	TRBV11-2	TRBJ2-1
CASSEGAGFYEQYF	-	14	TRBV6-1	TRBJ2-7
CAGQGDSGNTIYF	-	13	TRBV6-5	TRBJ1-3
CASSLVLYGSYNEQFF	-	16	TRBV5-4	TRBJ2-1
CASSLDSAINTIYF	-	14	TRBV6-6	TRBJ1-3
CASSQEAGYYGYTF	-	14	TRBV4-3	TRBJ1-2
CAISDGQGDSPLHF	-	14	TRBV10-3	TRBJ1-6
CSASTPSGGRREQYF	-	15	TRBV20-1	TRBJ2-7